Following are 27 T cell receptor beta chains from one sample sequenced in a study of regulatory T cells in long-lasting Graves disease. Investigators prepared the TCR beta libraries by applying iRepertoire HTBI primers and Arm-PCR of CDR3 regions. MiXCR, applied by TCRdb to the multiplex PCR reads, yields one record per CDR3 protein. The sample lists over 350,000 distinct CDR3 sequences; roughly 15% were seen once. Time point meaning: newly diagnosed GD, antithyroid drugs for less than 3 months. Extracted PBMC RNA gave rise to the TCR library. This sample also appeared in a second study, on T cells in Graves' hyperthyroidism and ophthalmopathy.

The sample was peripheral blood mononuclear cells (PBMCs), taken at new diagnosis, from a patient treated with antithyroid drugs. The origin of the receptors is a woman aged 40 to 50 with Graves disease.

This clonotype was found many times. The rearrangement links TRBV7-2 to TRBJ2-3, with D perhaps matching TRBD2 (5 bases). The CDR3 has 16 amino acids. V lost 0 bases to trimming and J lost 4 bases, with 14 bases between them. Germline V gene sequence: CDR1 SGHTA, CDR2 FQGNSA. CDR3 in amino acids: CASSLAPGFVADTQYF. In nucleotides, the CDR3 is TGTGCCAGCAGCTTAGCTCCGGGGTTCGTGGCAGATACGCAGTATTTT.

This clonotype was observed at least ten times. This chain links TRBV28 with TRBJ2-1; TRBD2 aligns across 7 bases. The CDR3 extends over 15 amino acids. Germline V gives CDR1 MDHEN, CDR2 SYDVKM. The trim removed 2 bases at V and 4 bases at J, leaving 5 bases unmatched. CDR3 bases: TGTGCCAGCAGTTTAGGCTGGGGGGGGTACAATGAGCAGTTCTTC. Amino acids: CASSLGWGGYNEQFF. The variable domain in full, completed from reference TRBV28 and TRBJ2-1, reads DVKVTQSSRYLVKRTGEKVFLECVQDMDHENMFWYRQDPGLGLRLIYFSYDVKMKEKGDIPEGYSVSREKKERFSLILESASTNQTSMYLCASSLGWGGYNEQFFGPGTRLTVL.

In its sample, this clonotype was seen many times. This rearrangement joins TRBV27 to TRBJ2-1; 8 bases match TRBD2. Near its end, the DNA agrees better with TRBJ2-5, so the J call may be wrong. Germline values: CDR1 MNHEY, CDR2 SMNVEV (reference sequence). The CDR3 has 18 amino acids. CDR3 in DNA: TGTGCCAGCAGTTTAATGGGGCTAGCGGGCAAAGGGACGGAGACCCAGTACTTC. As protein: CASSLMGLAGKGTETQYF.

This clonotype appeared a few times. A much larger clone sits a single nucleotide away, making a read error possible. The CDR3 loop reads CASSNPRTESGTSGGAYISYEQYF. The CDR3 DNA reads TGTGCCAGCAGTAACCCACGGACGGAATCCGGGACTAGCGGGGGGGCCTACATCTCCTACGAGCAGTACTTC. The chain carries TRBV28 and TRBJ2-7; 16 bases agree with TRBD2. The V and J ends lost 5 bases and 0 bases, in that order; junction bases with no gene match: 25. The CDR3 loop spans 24 amino acids. Looked up from germline, CDR1 is MDHEN and CDR2 is SYDVKM.

Many counts were recorded for this clonotype. This chain joins TRBV7-8 and TRBJ2-2; D might be TRBD1 (5 bases). V lost 2 bases, J lost 4 bases, and 14 bases lay in between. In germline, CDR1 is SGHVS, CDR2 FQNEAQ. The CDR3 length is 16 residues. The CDR3 loop is CASSLMAGWATGELFF. CDR3 sequence (DNA): TGTGCCAGCAGCTTAATGGCAGGGTGGGCCACCGGGGAGCTGTTTTTT.

This clonotype was seen a single time. Compared with germline, one end of the junction differs, possibly owing to a read error. This chain joins TRBV5-6 and TRBJ2-7; 7 nucleotides align to TRBD1. The CDR3 consists of 14 residues. From germline, CDR1 is SGHDT and CDR2 YYEEEE. The DNA of the CDR3 is TGTGCCAGCAGCCTAAGAACAGGGGCCCACGAGCAGTGCTTC. Protein product: CASSLRTGAHEQCF.

This clonotype was recorded a few times. The chain combines TRBV5-1 with TRBJ2-1; 7 bases fit TRBD2. V lost 0 bases, J lost 4 bases, and 4 bases stayed unmatched. CDR1 and CDR2 (germline): SGHRS, YFSETQ. The CDR3 extends over 15 amino acids. CDR3 sequence: CASSLASSGYNEQFF. The CDR3 DNA reads TGCGCCAGCAGCTTGGCGTCTAGCGGATACAATGAGCAGTTCTTC.

This clonotype was picked up many times. V gene TRBV5-5 combines with J gene TRBJ2-2, with D maybe TRBD2 (5 bases). The CDR3 covers 16 residues. The V end lost 4 bases, the J end lost 0 bases, and 13 bases lay between the germline ends. Germline-derived CDR1 and CDR2 are SGHKS and YYEKEE (reference sequence). CDR3 nucleotide sequence: TGTGCCAGCAGCCCCTCGTCGGGGACGAACACCGGGGAGCTGTTTTTT. Translating it yields CASSPSSGTNTGELFF.

J is TRBJ2-2 and V is TRBV24-1, with TRBD2 matching 11 bases. With 8 bases clipped from V and 7 bases from J, the junction kept 5 bases outside the gene matches. This CDR3 region has 14 residues. Germline-derived CDR1 and CDR2 are KGHDR and SFDVKD. The DNA of the CDR3 is TGTGCCACCAAGACTAGCGGGACCCACGGGGAGCTGTTTTTT. Amino acid sequence: CATKTSGTHGELFF.

This clonotype occurred many times. This chain joins TRBV28 and TRBJ2-7; D not certain. Per the germline V gene, CDR1 is MDHEN and CDR2 is SYDVKM. Between the trimmed V and J ends, which lost 2 bases and 4 bases, there was a span of 18 bases. This CDR3 contains 16 residues. For the CDR3, the DNA is TGTGCCAGCAGTTTAACGTACTTAAGCTCTACTTACGAGCAGTACTTC. Translated: CASSLTYLSSTYEQYF. Combining the CDR3 with reference TRBV28 and TRBJ2-7 gives the whole variable domain DVKVTQSSRYLVKRTGEKVFLECVQDMDHENMFWYRQDPGLGLRLIYFSYDVKMKEKGDIPEGYSVSREKKERFSLILESASTNQTSMYLCASSLTYLSSTYEQYFGPGTRLTVT.

The table lists this clonotype with many counts. The gene calls are TRBV19 and TRBJ2-2, with 11 bases matching TRBD1. CDR3 length equals 15 residues. Trimming took 3 bases from V and 4 from J; bases not matched to a gene: 1. Germline-derived CDR1 and CDR2 are LNHDA and SQIVND (reference sequence). The CDR3 is CASSIGTGGTGELFF. The CDR3 bases are TGTGCCAGTAGTATTGGGACAGGGGGCACCGGGGAGCTGTTTTTT. The variable domain in full, with the rest retrieved from reference TRBV19 and TRBJ2-2, is DGGITQSPKYLFRKEGQNVTLSCEQNLNHDAMYWYRQDPGQGLRLIYYSQIVNDFQKGDIAEGYSVSREKKESFPLTVTSAQKNPTAFYLCASSIGTGGTGELFFGEGSRLTVL.

This clonotype was seen at least ten times. The V gene is TRBV15, the J gene TRBJ2-1; 8 nucleotides align to TRBD2. The CDR3 has 15 residues. Germline CDR1 is LNHNV and CDR2 is YYDKDF (reference sequence). Germline trimming cut 1 base from V and 8 bases from J; bases unmatched to any gene: 7. CDR3 bases: TGTGCCACCAGCAGAGGAGCGGGAGAGCTCGATGAGCAGTTCTTC. Its protein product is CATSRGAGELDEQFF. The complete variable domain, with remaining parts taken from reference TRBV15 and TRBJ2-1, reads DAMVIQNPRYQVTQFGKPVTLSCSQTLNHNVMYWYQQKSSQAPKLLFHYYDKDFNNEADTPDNFQSRRPNTSFCFLDIRSPGLGDTAMYLCATSRGAGELDEQFFGPGTRLTVL.

This clonotype was recorded many times. The genes are TRBV27 and TRBJ2-7, with 12 bases that match TRBD1. Germline V CDR1 and CDR2: MNHEY, SMNVEV (reference sequence). Losses at the gene ends were 6 bases for V and 7 bases for J; bases not matched to a gene: 7. The length of the CDR3 is 14 residues. CDR3 DNA sequence: TGTGCCAGCAGGCCCCGGGACAGGGGGCGAGAGCAGTACTTC. Translated: CASRPRDRGREQYF.

The genes are TRBV29-1 and TRBJ2-1; the D is unclear. Germline-derived CDR1 and CDR2 are SQVTM and ANQGSEA. V was trimmed by 4 bases and J by 6 bases, leaving 7 bases between them. The CDR3 is 11 amino acids. CDR3 region: CSVVSFNEQFF. CDR3 nucleotides: TGCAGCGTTGTAAGTTTCAATGAGCAGTTCTTC.

This clonotype has a handful of counts. The V and J genes are TRBV7-2 and TRBJ2-4; 9 bases are a match to TRBD2. Germline V gene data show CDR1 as SGHTA and CDR2 as FQGNSA. The CDR3 loop spans 15 amino acids. J gave up 6 bases and V 4 bases, and 7 bases lay outside the gene matches. CDR3 sequence reads: CASSSVAGGLNIQYF. In DNA form, the CDR3 reads TGTGCCAGCAGCTCCGTTGCGGGAGGGTTAAACATTCAGTACTTC.

The V gene is TRBV11-3, the J gene TRBJ2-1; D tentatively fits TRBD1 or TRBD2 (5 bases each). The germline CDR1 and CDR2 sequences are SGHNT and YENEEA. The CDR3 totals 15 residues. Trimming removed 1 base at V and 4 bases at J, with 11 bases between. Written as DNA, the CDR3 is TGTGCCAGCAGCTTAGCGGGGCCGATGTACAATGAGCAGTTCTTC. Translating it yields CASSLAGPMYNEQFF. Together with reference TRBV11-3 and TRBJ2-1, the CDR3 gives the full variable domain: EAGVVQSPRYKIIEKKQPVAFWCNPISGHNTLYWYLQNLGQGPELLIRYENEEAVDDSQLPKDRFSAERLKGVDSTLKIQPAELGDSAVYLCASSLAGPMYNEQFFGPGTRLTVL.

This clonotype has at least ten counts. This chain uses TRBV7-9 with TRBJ2-3; TRBD1 aligns across 10 bases. Germline V gives CDR1 SEHNR, CDR2 FQNEAQ (reference sequence). After removal of 5 bases from V and 4 bases from J, the junction contained 6 bases not matched to a gene. The CDR3 consists of 15 residues. CDR3 loop: CASSRTGGIPDTQYF. The CDR3 DNA reads TGTGCCAGCAGCCGGACAGGGGGTATCCCAGATACGCAGTATTTT.

The rearrangement uses TRBV29-1 and TRBJ1-1; TRBD1 aligns across 8 bases. V lost 5 bases and J lost 2; bases outside the gene matches: 4. Germline V gene lookup returns CDR1 SQVTM and CDR2 ANQGSEA. The CDR3 length is 13 residues. Here the CDR3 DNA reads TGCAGCGTTAGGACAGGGTTTAACACTGAAGCTTTCTTT. Its translation: CSVRTGFNTEAFF.

This clonotype has a count of ten or more. The V call is TRBV12-3 or TRBV12-4, the J call TRBJ2-1, with a tentative D call TRBD2 (6 bases). This CDR3 is built from 14 residues. V was trimmed by 3 bases and J by 8 bases, leaving 14 bases between them. The CDR3 protein is CASSLETSRDEQFF. CDR3 coding DNA: TGTGCCAGCAGTTTGGAGACTAGTCGTGATGAGCAGTTCTTC.

At least ten counts were recorded for this clonotype. J is TRBJ2-7 and V is TRBV28; no clear D. Trimming stripped 5 bases from V and 6 bases from J, with 11 bases between. The V gene's germline CDR1 is MDHEN and CDR2 SYDVKM. The CDR3 totals 12 residues. The DNA of the CDR3 is TGTGCCAGCAGTCAAGGCAAGGGCGAGCAGTACTTC. The encoded protein is CASSQGKGEQYF.

This clonotype was observed a few times. The rearrangement joins TRBV9 to TRBJ1-1; tentatively, D is TRBD1 (5 bases). This CDR3 spans 15 amino acids. CDR1 SGDLS and CDR2 YYNGEE come from the germline V gene. V was trimmed by 0 bases and J by 3 bases, leaving 12 bases between them. DNA of the CDR3: TGTGCCAGCAGCGTAGGCGGGGGGTGGGACACTGAAGCTTTCTTT. Translating gives CASSVGGGWDTEAFF. Filled out from reference TRBV9 and TRBJ1-1, the complete variable domain reads DSGVTQTPKHLITATGQRVTLRCSPRSGDLSVYWYQQSLDQGLQFLIQYYNGEERAKGNILERFSAQQFPDLHSELNLSSLELGDSALYFCASSVGGGWDTEAFFGQGTRLTVV.

This clonotype was picked up many times. The chain couples TRBV2 to TRBJ2-1, with TRBD2 identical over 7 bases. The CDR3 runs to 16 residues. J lost 5 bases, V lost 7 bases, and 14 bases had no gene match. CDR1 is SNHLY, CDR2 FYNNEI, per germline. The CDR3: CASIFRGGRRDNEQFF. The CDR3 nucleotides read TGTGCCAGCATTTTCCGAGGCGGGAGAAGGGACAATGAGCAGTTCTTC.

This clonotype was detected many times. The chain links TRBV28 to TRBJ1-3, with D tentatively TRBD1 (5 bases). Germline V gives CDR1 MDHEN, CDR2 SYDVKM. V lost 4 bases and J 4 bases, leaving 23 bases between the germline ends. The CDR3 loop spans 18 amino acids. DNA for the CDR3: TGTGCCAGCAGTTCTAAAATGTGGCGGGGACTGGGAGGAAACACCATATATTTT. It yields the protein CASSSKMWRGLGGNTIYF.

This clonotype has ten or more counts. This chain uses TRBV27 with TRBJ2-7, with D uncertain. The CDR3 contains 13 residues. CDR1 and CDR2 (germline): MNHEY, SMNVEV (reference sequence). Trimming removed 2 bases at V and 3 bases at J, with 8 bases between. This chain's CDR3 is CASSLTPHYEQYF. CDR3 nucleotides: TGTGCCAGCAGTTTAACCCCCCACTACGAGCAGTACTTC.

In its sample, this clonotype was seen many times. The chain employs TRBV11-2 and TRBJ2-2; tentatively, D is TRBD2 (6 bases). Trimming shortened V by 1 base and J by 0 bases, and 9 bases separated the two germline ends. Looked up from germline, CDR1 is SGHAT and CDR2 is FQNNGV. The CDR3 spans 16 residues. In DNA form, the CDR3 reads TGTGCCAGCAGCTTAGTCGCGGGGTCGAACACCGGGGAGCTGTTTTTT. This encodes CASSLVAGSNTGELFF. The whole variable domain, filled in from reference TRBV11-2 and TRBJ2-2, reads EAGVAQSPRYKIIEKRQSVAFWCNPISGHATLYWYQQILGQGPKLLIQFQNNGVVDDSQLPKDRFSAERLKGVDSTLKIQPAKLEDSAVYLCASSLVAGSNTGELFFGEGSRLTVL.

This clonotype was seen repeatedly, ten times or more. The rearrangement uses TRBV12-3 or TRBV12-4 and TRBJ1-2; D uncertain. This CDR3 comprises 12 residues. The germline V and J ends were trimmed by 7 bases and 2 bases, with 8 bases remaining between them. CDR3 sequence: CASTQTNYGYTF. For the CDR3, the DNA is TGTGCCAGCACCCAGACAAACTATGGCTACACCTTC.

This clonotype was picked up many times. The chain carries TRBV9 and TRBJ2-2; D not resolved. V lost 0 bases and J lost 7, with 4 bases in between. CDR3 length: 12 residues. Germline V gene sequence: CDR1 SGDLS, CDR2 YYNGEE. The CDR3 reads CASSVVFGELFF. In nucleotides, the CDR3 is TGTGCCAGCAGCGTAGTGTTCGGGGAGCTGTTTTTT.